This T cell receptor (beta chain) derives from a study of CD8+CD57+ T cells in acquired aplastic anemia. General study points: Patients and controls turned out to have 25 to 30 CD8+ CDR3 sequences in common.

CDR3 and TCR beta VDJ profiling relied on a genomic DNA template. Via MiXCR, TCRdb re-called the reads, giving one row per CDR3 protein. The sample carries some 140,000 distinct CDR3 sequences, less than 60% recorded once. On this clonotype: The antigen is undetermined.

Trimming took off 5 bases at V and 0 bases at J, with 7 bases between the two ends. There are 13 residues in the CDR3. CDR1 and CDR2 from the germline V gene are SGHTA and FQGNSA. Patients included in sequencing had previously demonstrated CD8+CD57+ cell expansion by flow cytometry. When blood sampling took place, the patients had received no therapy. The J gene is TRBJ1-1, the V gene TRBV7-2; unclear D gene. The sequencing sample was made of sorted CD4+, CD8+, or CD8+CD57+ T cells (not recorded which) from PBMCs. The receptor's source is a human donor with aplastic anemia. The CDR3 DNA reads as TGTGCCAGCAGCCGGAACATGAACACTGAAGCTTTCTTT. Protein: CASSRNMNTEAFF.